The clone carrying this T cell receptor beta chain was seen many times. Its antigen is not known. The V gene's germline CDR1 is MGHDK and CDR2 SYGVNS. V was cut by 3 bases and J by 0 bases, with 8 bases left in between. This CDR3 spans 15 amino acids. Individual cDNA molecules carried attached unique molecular identifiers. From the 5' RACE reads, TCRdb called clonotypes with MiXCR, one entry per CDR3 protein. This sample has 60,000 or so distinct CDR3 sequences, with under 14% found just once. The data originate from a study of early T cells in non-severe SARS-CoV-2 infection. In the study overall: Chains were not paired, and sequencing was done on bulk RNA from unsorted whole blood.

Points from the study as a whole: Clonotype matching in VDJdb favored anti-spike CD8 responses and did not capture private and CD4 specificities.

The sequence came from an adult who was a healthcare worker with PCR-confirmed SARS-CoV-2 infection or an uninfected control (not recorded which). This chain links TRBV25-1 with TRBJ1-4, with unresolved D. Sequences were obtained from whole blood. CDR3 sequence reads: CASSDYGATNEKLFF. The CDR3 nucleotides read TGTGCCAGCAGTGATTACGGCGCAACTAATGAAAAACTGTTTTTT.